The clone carrying this T cell receptor beta chain was seen more than once but under ten times. The antigen is undetermined. This CDR3 is built from 15 residues. V shed 3 bases and J 8 bases; nucleotides not matched to a gene: 12. Germline CDR1 reads SGHDT; CDR2 reads YYEEEE. In the PCR, 60 Vbeta and 13 Jbeta primers were used. TCRdb's copy holds only in-frame clones and misses some; the assay was immunoSEQ multiplex PCR. The sample lists about 160,000 clones, roughly 80% occurring once. This sample stems from a study of cytomegalovirus exposure and HLA in healthy donors. Study-wide results and caveats: It was taken for granted in presence/absence analyses that sequencing depth across donors was roughly uniform. For TCR beta chains, V- and J-gene trimming was later linked to a missense DCLRE1C variant. A few CMV-associated chains proved CMV antigen-specific in vitro.

The material sequenced was PBMCs. The origin of this receptor is a boy younger than 10 in good health and CMV-seronegative. J is TRBJ2-3 and V is TRBV5-6; 7 bases align to TRBD2. CDR3 amino acids: CASSSVRGGSPTQYF. Written as DNA, the CDR3 is TGTGCCAGCAGCTCCGTGCGGGGCGGGAGTCCTACGCAGTATTTT.